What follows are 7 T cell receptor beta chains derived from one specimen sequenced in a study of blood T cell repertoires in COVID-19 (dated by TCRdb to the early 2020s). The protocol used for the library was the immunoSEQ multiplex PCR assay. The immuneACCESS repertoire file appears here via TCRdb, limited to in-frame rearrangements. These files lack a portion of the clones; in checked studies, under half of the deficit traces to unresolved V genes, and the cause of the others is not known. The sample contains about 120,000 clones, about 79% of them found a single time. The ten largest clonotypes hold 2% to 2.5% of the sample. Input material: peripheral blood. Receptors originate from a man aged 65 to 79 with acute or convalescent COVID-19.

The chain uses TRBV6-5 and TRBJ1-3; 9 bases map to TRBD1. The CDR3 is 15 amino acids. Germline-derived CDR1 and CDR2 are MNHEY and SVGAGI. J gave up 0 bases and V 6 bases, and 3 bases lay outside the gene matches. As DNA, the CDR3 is TGTGCCAGCAGACCGACAGGGGGCTCTGGAAACACCATATATTTT. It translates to CASRPTGGSGNTIYF.

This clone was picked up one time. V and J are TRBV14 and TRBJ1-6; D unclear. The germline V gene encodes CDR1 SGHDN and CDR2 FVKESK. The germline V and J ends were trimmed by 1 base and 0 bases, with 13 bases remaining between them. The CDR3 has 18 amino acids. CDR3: CASSQGRSLSSYNSPLHF. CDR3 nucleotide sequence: TGTGCCAGCAGCCAAGGCCGGTCCCTGAGCTCCTATAATTCACCCCTCCACTTT.

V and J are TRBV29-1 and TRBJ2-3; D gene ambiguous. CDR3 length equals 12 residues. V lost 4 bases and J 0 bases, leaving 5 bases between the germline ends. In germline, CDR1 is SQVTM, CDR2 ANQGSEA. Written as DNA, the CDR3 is TGCAGCGTTGGTGGCAGCACAGATACGCAGTATTTT. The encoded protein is CSVGGSTDTQYF.

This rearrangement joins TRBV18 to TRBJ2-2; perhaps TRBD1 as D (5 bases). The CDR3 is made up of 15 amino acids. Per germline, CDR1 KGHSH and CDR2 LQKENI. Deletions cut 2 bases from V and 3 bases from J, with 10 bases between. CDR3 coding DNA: TGTGCCAGCTCACCAACCAGGGAATACACCGGGGAGCTGTTTTTT. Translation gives CASSPTREYTGELFF.

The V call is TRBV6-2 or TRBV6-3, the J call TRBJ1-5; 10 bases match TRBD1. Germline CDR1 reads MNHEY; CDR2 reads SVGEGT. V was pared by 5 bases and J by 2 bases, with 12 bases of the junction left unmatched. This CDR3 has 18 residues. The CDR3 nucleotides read TGTGCCAGCAGTGCCCGGGACAGGGGATCGATTGGCAATCAGCCCCAGCATTTT. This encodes CASSARDRGSIGNQPQHF.

CDR3 coding DNA: TGCGCCAGCAGCTTGAATTCCCGGGAGCAGTTCTTC. This encodes CASSLNSREQFF. This chain connects TRBV5-1 to TRBJ2-1; no clear D. Germline V CDR1 and CDR2: SGHRS, YFSETQ. The CDR3 runs 12 residues. V lost 1 base and J 10 bases, leaving 9 bases between the germline ends.

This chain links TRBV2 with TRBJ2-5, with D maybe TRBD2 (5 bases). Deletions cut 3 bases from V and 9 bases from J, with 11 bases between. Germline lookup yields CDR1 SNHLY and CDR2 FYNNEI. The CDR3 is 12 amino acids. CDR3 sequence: CASSDFGVPQYF. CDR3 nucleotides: TGTGCCAGCAGTGATTTCGGGGTGCCCCAGTACTTC.